A single sample gave rise to the 19 T cell receptor beta chains below, sequenced in a study of Graves' ophthalmopathy and Graves' hyperthyroidism. TCR beta CDR3 amplification used RNA transcripts. Scientists carried out first-round RT-PCR using HTBI primers and then a second-round multiplex PCR. TCRdb redid the calling of the multiplex PCR reads with MiXCR, one entry per CDR3 protein. The top ten hold approximately 12% of the sample, which has over a million distinct CDR3 sequences, about 38% seen once. The sequencing sample was made of peripheral blood or thyroid tissue (not recorded which). The receptors come from an adult man with Graves' hyperthyroidism.

This clonotype was observed once. The CDR3 here is CASSLAGETEQYF. CDR3 nucleotides: TGCGCCAGTTCCCTAGCGGGGGAGACTGAGCAGTACTTC. The V call is TRBV5-1, the J call TRBJ2-7, with 10 bases aligning to TRBD2. V lost 8 bases to trimming and J lost 7 bases; unmatched junction nucleotides: 9. Germline CDR1 reads SGHRS; CDR2 reads YFSETQ. This CDR3 comprises 13 residues.

Concerning this clonotype: A read error may account for a junction end that differs from germline. This rearrangement joins TRBV11-1 to TRBJ1-6, with D unresolved. There are 15 residues in the CDR3. Germline V gene sequence: CDR1 SGHAT, CDR2 FQDESV (reference sequence). CDR3 DNA sequence: TGCGCCAGCAGCACAAGACGGAAACATAATTCACCCCTCCACTTT. It codes for CASSTRRKHNSPLHF.

This clonotype was counted only a few times. The chain joins TRBV7-9 to TRBJ2-7; the D gene is possibly TRBD1 (6 bases). The CDR3 has 15 amino acids. V lost 5 bases, J lost 0 bases, and 14 bases lay in between. CDR1 is SEHNR, CDR2 FQNEAQ, per germline (reference sequence). Here the CDR3 reads CASSRSKDSSYEQYF. The DNA for the CDR3 is TGTGCCAGCAGCCGCTCCAAGGACAGCTCCTACGAGCAGTACTTC. Drawing the rest from reference TRBV7-9 and TRBJ2-7, the complete variable domain is DTGVSQNPRHKITKRGQNVTFRCDPISEHNRLYWYRQTLGQGPEFLTYFQNEAQLEKSRLLSDRFSAERPKGSFSTLEIQRTEQGDSAMYLCASSRSKDSSYEQYFGPGTRLTVT.

The chain couples TRBV27 to TRBJ2-7, with 9 bases that match TRBD1. This CDR3 region has 14 residues. Per the germline V gene, CDR1 is MNHEY and CDR2 is SMNVEV (reference sequence). The J segment lost 3 bases and the V segment lost 4 bases, leaving 4 bases of the junction unmatched. CDR3 DNA: TGTGCCAGCAGTTGGGACAGGGAAAGCTACGAGCAGTACTTC. Its protein product is CASSWDRESYEQYF.

A single count supports this clonotype. The rearrangement uses TRBV7-9 and TRBJ2-7; 8 bases align to TRBD1. The CDR3 length is 16 residues. The trim removed 1 base at V and 4 bases at J, leaving 9 bases unmatched. Germline V gives CDR1 SEHNR, CDR2 FQNEAQ (reference sequence). The DNA for the CDR3 is TGTGCCAGCAGCTTAGGCGCGGGACAGGATGGATACGAGCAGTACTTC. Translated: CASSLGAGQDGYEQYF.

This clonotype was counted between two and nine times. The V and J genes are TRBV12-3 or TRBV12-4 and TRBJ2-2; D not resolved. V was trimmed by 6 bases and J by 6 bases, leaving 8 bases between them. CDR3 length equals 12 residues. The CDR3 sequence is CASSNYAGELFF. DNA for the CDR3: TGTGCCAGCAGCAATTATGCCGGGGAGCTGTTTTTT.

The chain recombines TRBV10-3 with TRBJ2-5, with TRBD2 matching 8 bases. The CDR3 contains 16 residues. The germline gives CDR1 ENHRY, CDR2 SYGVKD. Germline trimming cut 6 bases from V and 4 bases from J; bases unmatched to any gene: 13. CDR3 region: CAIRGGLAGQGETQYF. The CDR3 DNA is TGTGCCATCAGGGGAGGGCTAGCGGGCCAAGGAGAGACCCAGTACTTC.

V usage is TRBV10-1 and J usage is TRBJ2-7; D ambiguous. Germline CDR1 WNHNN, CDR2 SYGVQD (reference sequence). The CDR3 totals 16 residues. V was clipped by 2 bases and J by 3 bases, with 17 bases between them. The DNA of the CDR3 is TGCGCCAGCAGTGAGCTAAAGCTCCCAGAACTCTACGAGCAGTACTTC. Its translation is CASSELKLPELYEQYF.

The chain links TRBV15 to TRBJ2-5, with D unresolved. The CDR3 has 12 amino acids. V was shortened by 0 bases and J by 7 bases, with 6 bases between the two germline ends. Germline CDR1 is LNHNV and CDR2 is YYDKDF (reference sequence). CDR3 sequence reads: CATSRDLGTQYF. CDR3 nucleotides: TGTGCCACCAGCAGAGATCTTGGGACCCAGTACTTC.

This chain joins TRBV10-3 and TRBJ2-7; D uncertain. Trimming pared 0 bases from V and 6 bases from J, leaving 12 bases between. The CDR3 is 14 amino acids. Germline CDR1 reads ENHRY; CDR2 reads SYGVKD. The CDR3 is CAISESSVVGEQYF. For the CDR3, the DNA is TGTGCCATCAGTGAGTCCTCGGTTGTGGGCGAGCAGTACTTC.

The chain combines TRBV6-5 with TRBJ1-3; 7 bases map to TRBD1. Germline CDR1 reads MNHEY; CDR2 reads SVGAGI. The CDR3 is 17 amino acids. The V and J ends lost 8 bases and 2 bases, in that order; junction bases with no gene match: 15. The CDR3 here is CASRRQGLFVPGNTIYF. In DNA, the CDR3 is TGTGCCAGCCGGCGACAGGGACTCTTTGTCCCTGGAAACACCATATATTTT.

This clonotype was recorded a few times. This rearrangement joins TRBV12-3 or TRBV12-4 to TRBJ1-5; 8 bases agree with TRBD1. J gave up 7 bases and V 7 bases, and 9 bases lay outside the gene matches. The length of the CDR3 is 14 residues. The CDR3 region is CASTVQGAGQPQHF. In DNA form, the CDR3 reads TGTGCCAGCACAGTTCAGGGGGCCGGGCAGCCCCAGCATTTT.

The chain joins TRBV29-1 to TRBJ1-1, with D tentatively TRBD1 (6 bases). This CDR3 has 13 amino acids. V gave up 3 bases and J gave up 4 bases, with 12 bases separating them. Germline values: CDR1 SQVTM, CDR2 ANQGSEA. CDR3 sequence: CSVDMGAATEAFF. The CDR3 DNA is TGCAGCGTTGATATGGGGGCGGCCACTGAAGCTTTCTTT.

This chain's CDR3 is CSTPGEGAGMNTEAFF. DNA for the CDR3: TGCAGCACCCCGGGGGAGGGGGCTGGCATGAACACTGAAGCTTTCTTT. The chain joins TRBV20-1 to TRBJ1-1; 7 bases agree with TRBD1. CDR3 size: 16 residues. Per the germline V gene, CDR1 is DFQATT and CDR2 is SNEGSKA (reference sequence).

This clonotype showed up many times. The chain carries TRBV2 and TRBJ1-5; D is perhaps TRBD1 (5 bases). Germline V CDR1 and CDR2: SNHLY, FYNNEI. The CDR3 consists of 12 residues. Trimming removed 10 bases from V and 3 bases from J, with 10 bases in between. The CDR3 spells CATRGDNQPQHF. The CDR3 DNA sequence: TGTGCCACAAGGGGTGACAATCAGCCCCAGCATTTT.

This clonotype was counted ten times or more. This chain links TRBV4-1 with TRBJ1-5, with a tentative D call TRBD1 (5 bases). V lost 3 bases and J lost 5, with 8 bases in between. CDR3 size: 13 residues. CDR1 and CDR2 (germline): MGHRA, YSYEKL. This CDR3 reads CASSQPGYQPQHF. CDR3 nucleotide sequence: TGCGCCAGCAGCCAGCCAGGGTATCAGCCCCAGCATTTT.

In this sample, this clonotype turned up many times. J is TRBJ1-3 and V is TRBV10-3; D gene ambiguous. From germline, CDR1 is ENHRY and CDR2 SYGVKD. Trimming stripped 7 bases from V and 0 bases from J, with 22 bases between. The CDR3 is made up of 18 amino acids. The CDR3 bases are TGTGCCATCAAGAAGCGGTCAGCAGACAAGAGCTCTGGAAACACCATATATTTT. Amino acids: CAIKKRSADKSSGNTIYF.

Remarks on this clonotype: An end of the junction differs from the germline gene, which may be a read error. The gene calls are TRBV20-1 and TRBJ2-7, with 7 nucleotides matching TRBD2. The CDR3 consists of 15 residues. The V gene's germline CDR1 is DFQATT and CDR2 SNEGSKA (reference sequence). In DNA, the CDR3 is TGTAGTGCTAGAGATCTTGCTAGCGGAACCTACGGGCAGTACTTC. It is translated as CSARDLASGTYGQYF.

This clonotype was seen ten or more times. The chain joins TRBV7-3 to TRBJ1-5, with no clear D. The CDR3 runs to 12 residues. Trimming took off 9 bases at V and 1 base at J, with 7 bases between the two ends. Germline loops: CDR1 SGHTA, CDR2 FQGTGA. The CDR3 loop is CARHRSNQPQHF. Written as DNA, the CDR3 is TGTGCCAGACACAGAAGCAATCAGCCCCAGCATTTT.